Listed below are T cell receptor beta chains from one sample, sequenced in a study of T cells in localized non-small cell lung cancer. Measured with immunoSEQ multiplex PCR; TCRdb has only the in-frame clones, and not every one. The sample has 25,000 to 30,000 clones; 75% to 95% are singletons. The specimen was peripheral blood, collected before any cancer treatment. Receptors were obtained from an older female donor with stage I lung adenocarcinoma. CDR3s include the opening cysteine and the closing phenylalanine or tryptophan. The D gene is left open where the match is weak. Rows give clone size only sometimes, using once, few, many, or a class for an expanded clone.

clone size,D gene,J gene,V gene,CDR3 DNA,CDR3 protein
NA,NA,TRBJ2-1,TRBV5-1,TGCGCCAGCAGCCAGCTAAAAAACCCGTCAAGGGAAAACAATGAGCAGTTCTTC,CASSQLKNPSRENNEQFF
NA,TRBD1,TRBJ2-1,TRBV7-7,TGTGCTAGCAGCTCAGGACAGGGCATCGGTCAGTTCTTC,CASSSGQGIGQFF
NA,TRBD1,TRBJ1-1,TRBV30,TGTGCCGCGTCCCGGGACAGGCCGGCAAAGGCTTTCTTT,CAASRDRPAKAFF
NA,NA,TRBJ1-1,TRBV28,TGTGCCAGCAGTTTAGGTAGCCCTTCGACTGAAGCTTTCTTT,CASSLGSPSTEAFF
NA,NA,TRBJ2-3,TRBV27,TGTGCCAGCAGTCCCCCAGGGGTAGATACGCAGTATTTT,CASSPPGVDTQYF
NA,TRBD2,TRBJ2-5,TRBV9,TGTGCCAGCAGCGCCGGGACTAGCGGGATCCAAGAGACCCAGTACTTC,CASSAGTSGIQETQYF
NA,TRBD2,TRBJ2-3,TRBV11-2,TGTGCCAGCAGCTTAAGTCTAGTGGGAGGGCCAGATACGCAGTATTTT,CASSLSLVGGPDTQYF
NA,NA,TRBJ2-6,TRBV7-9,TGTGCCAGCAGCCAGACAGTTGGCTTCACTGGGGCCAACGTCCTGACTTTC,CASSQTVGFTGANVLTF
NA,TRBD2,TRBJ2-5,TRBV11-2,TGTGCCAGCAGCTTAGATGCGGGGGGGCGAGAGACCCAGTACTTC,CASSLDAGGRETQYF
once,NA,TRBJ1-1,TRBV7-9,TGTGCCAGCAGCTTATCCCTAGGACGGGGGAAGGCGAACACTGAAGCTTTCTTT,CASSLSLGRGKANTEAFF
NA,NA,TRBJ2-3,TRBV10-1,TGCGCCAGCAGTGATGGAGGGGTGGGCACAGATACGCAGTATTTT,CASSDGGVGTDTQYF
once,NA,TRBJ2-1,TRBV7-9,TGTGCCAGCAGCGGGGGCCGTGCCCTGGAGCAGTTCTTC,CASSGGRALEQFF
NA,TRBD2,TRBJ2-3,TRBV28,TGTGCCAGCAGTAAATTGGGACTAGCGGGAGGGCCAGAGGGGCCAGATACGCAGTATTTT,CASSKLGLAGGPEGPDTQYF
NA,NA,TRBJ1-6,TRBV30,TGTGCCTGGAGTCCGTTGTGGGGCGGTTCACCCCTCCACTTT,CAWSPLWGGSPLHF
NA,NA,TRBJ2-7,TRBV11-2,TGTGCCAGCAGCTCGCAGGCAGGGCAACGCTACGAGCAGTACTTC,CASSSQAGQRYEQYF
NA,NA,TRBJ1-1,TRBV11-3,TGTGCCAGCAGCTTTAGCCCGAACACTGAAGCTTTCTTT,CASSFSPNTEAFF
NA,NA,TRBJ2-5,TRBV9,TGTGCCAGCAGCGCCCAGGCGTCTCAAGAGACCCAGTACTTC,CASSAQASQETQYF
NA,NA,TRBJ1-1,TRBV4-1,TGCGCCAGCAGCCAAGGTCCGTCGAACACTGAAGCTTTCTTT,CASSQGPSNTEAFF
NA,TRBD2,TRBJ2-3,TRBV10-2,TGCGCCAGCAGTGAGTCTGTAGCGGGAACAGATACGCAGTATTTT,CASSESVAGTDTQYF
NA,NA,TRBJ1-4,TRBV2,TGTGCCAGCAATTTTAAGGGGAGTGGTGAAAAACTGTTTTTT,CASNFKGSGEKLFF
NA,NA,TRBJ1-3,TRBV30,TGTGCCTGGAGTGTAGGTGTTGGTGGAAGCTCTGGAAACACCATATATTTT,CAWSVGVGGSSGNTIYF
NA,NA,TRBJ2-7,TRBV7-9,TGTGCCAGCAGCCTTGCAATCCGAGGCGAGCAGTACTTC,CASSLAIRGEQYF
NA,NA,TRBJ2-3,TRBV7-9,TGTGCCAGCAGCTTTGGCGTCAGCACAGATACGCAGTATTTT,CASSFGVSTDTQYF
NA,NA,TRBJ2-7,TRBV5-4,TGTGCCAGCAGCTCGAAGGCGACCTACGAGCAGTACTTC,CASSSKATYEQYF
NA,NA,TRBJ2-1,TRBV5-4,TGTGCCAGCAGCGTCAGCGGCAACAATGAGCAGTTCTTC,CASSVSGNNEQFF
NA,NA,TRBJ2-7,TRBV15,TGTGCCACCAGCAGAGTCCGTTCGGCGGACCTTCCCTACGAGCAGTACTTC,CATSRVRSADLPYEQYF